The T cell receptor beta chain described here comes from a study of technical replicates of blood from a few donors listed by TCRdb under 2017. Per the germline V gene, SGHNT is the CDR1 and YENEEA is the CDR2. The CDR3 starts with the cysteine, ends with the phenylalanine, and has 13 residues. The kept DNA is CDR3 alone, 39 bases in frame from the first base. V and J are truncated by 3 bases and 3 bases respectively, leaving an intervening sequence of 8 bases. To note about this clone: Its antigen is unknown. The record has no base qualities; no much larger clone is one base away.

The library was obtained by the immunoSEQ multiplex PCR assay. The immuneACCESS repertoire file appears here via TCRdb, limited to in-frame rearrangements. These files lack a portion of the clones; in checked studies, under half of the deficit traces to unresolved V genes, and the cause of the others is not known. The sample table lists approximately 70,000 clones, about nine tenths of them with a count of one. The ten largest make up 0.37% of the sample. The rearrangement joined TRBV11-3 to TRBJ2-5; a tentative D call is TRBD2 (6 bases match). The sequencing input was T cells isolated from PBMCs. This TCR derives from a human donor in good health. Some clones in this sample may be carry-over from other donors' samples. The nucleotides read TGTGCCAGCAGCTTTTTAGCGGAAGAGACCCAGTACTTC. It translates as CASSFLAEETQYF.